The entry below describes one TCR beta chain. PBMC libraries mostly used 400 to 550 ng of input genomic DNA, with six replicates per sample. Clones were sequenced by immunoSEQ multiplex PCR, and TCRdb holds only the in-frame ones, with some missing. The sample gives 12,000 to 15,000 clones, roughly 72% of which show up once; 2.5% to 3% is in the top ten. This sample was included in a study of neoadjuvant anti-PD-1 for oral cavity cancer. Study in general: Non-progressing patients received a fourth nivolumab dose near day 43, then surgery on days 50-56.

This receptor was identified in a person between 40 and 85 years old with oral cavity squamous cell carcinoma. The source material was PBMCs, sampled before nivolumab (anti-PD-1) treatment.

Here the CDR3 reads CASSFKPPGTSGVNEQFF. CDR3 DNA sequence: TGTGCCAGCAGCTTTAAACCGCCGGGGACTAGCGGGGTCAATGAGCAGTTCTTC. The rearrangement joins TRBV11-2 to TRBJ2-1; 13 nucleotides line up with TRBD2. CDR3 length equals 18 residues. J lost 6 bases, V lost 3 bases, and 11 bases had no gene match. Germline values: CDR1 SGHAT, CDR2 FQNNGV.